These 21 T cell receptor beta chains were sequenced from one sample in a study of cytomegalovirus exposure and HLA in healthy donors. Method: immunoSEQ multiplex PCR; TCRdb's copy keeps in-frame clones and lacks some. The table has hundreds of thousands of clones, roughly 87% seen once. Sequences were obtained from PBMCs. The source of these receptors is a man aged 18 to 29 in good health and CMV-seropositive.

V usage is TRBV29-1 and J usage is TRBJ2-1; D remains ambiguous. CDR3 size: 12 residues. The germline V gene has CDR1 SQVTM and CDR2 ANQGSEA. V was cut by 4 bases and J by 5 bases, with 9 bases left in between. CDR3 in DNA: TGCAGCGTTGCGGACGCCCACAATGAGCAGTTCTTC. Protein sequence: CSVADAHNEQFF.

V and J are TRBV11-1 and TRBJ2-5; TRBD2 matches at 15 bases. CDR1 is SGHAT and CDR2 is FQDESV in the germline V gene (reference sequence). Germline trimming cut 3 bases from V and 1 base from J; bases unmatched to any gene: 9. The CDR3 covers 19 residues. The CDR3 loop reads CASSLNGLAGGPFQETQYF. The CDR3 region has the DNA TGTGCCAGCAGCTTGAACGGACTAGCGGGAGGGCCCTTCCAAGAGACCCAGTACTTC.

The chain recombines TRBV10-3 with TRBJ1-5; 9 bases are shared with TRBD1. V lost 2 bases, J lost 6 bases, and 11 bases stayed unmatched. The CDR3 totals 17 residues. CDR1 ENHRY and CDR2 SYGVKD come from the germline V gene. In DNA form, the CDR3 reads TGTGCCATCAGTGAGGCCCCTTTAAACAGGGGGCCTCAGCCCCAGCATTTT. Translation: CAISEAPLNRGPQPQHF.

The chain is built from TRBV25-1 and TRBJ2-1; no firm D call. Deletions cut 4 bases from V and 5 bases from J, with 15 bases between. Germline V gene data show CDR1 as MGHDK and CDR2 as SYGVNS. This CDR3 comprises 15 residues. CDR3 residues: CASSGLTGEDNEQFF. The CDR3 DNA follows: TGTGCCAGCAGTGGGTTGACCGGAGAGGACAATGAGCAGTTCTTC.

This clone appeared a single time. The rearrangement joins TRBV9 to TRBJ2-7; no clear D gene. Per the germline V gene, CDR1 is SGDLS and CDR2 is YYNGEE. Between the trimmed V and J ends, which lost 0 bases and 0 bases, there was a span of 7 bases. This CDR3 has 14 amino acids. The CDR3 sequence is CASSVVQDSYEQYF. The CDR3 DNA reads as TGTGCCAGCAGCGTAGTGCAGGACTCCTACGAGCAGTACTTC.

The V and J genes are TRBV6-1 and TRBJ1-2, with D maybe TRBD1 (5 bases). Trimming cost V 2 bases and J 3 bases, with 10 bases left between them. Germline V gene data show CDR1 as MNHNS and CDR2 as SASEGT. The CDR3 length is 14 residues. The DNA for the CDR3 is TGTGCCAGCAGTGAAACAAGACAGTACTATGGCTACACCTTC. This translates into CASSETRQYYGYTF.

The J gene is TRBJ2-3, the V gene TRBV10-1; the match to TRBD2 covers 8 bases. Germline assignment: CDR1 WNHNN and CDR2 SYGVQD (reference sequence). This CDR3 is 15 amino acids long. Trimming removed 4 bases from V and 1 base from J; junction bases left unmatched: 4. The DNA for the CDR3 is TGCGCCAGCAGTGGGCTAGCGGGTCGCACAGATACGCAGTATTTT. This translates into CASSGLAGRTDTQYF.

This clone was seen just once. For the CDR3, the DNA is TGTGCCAGCAGCCAAGATTGGGGGTACAATGAGCAGTTCTTC. Its translation is CASSQDWGYNEQFF. The chain links TRBV14 to TRBJ2-1; the D gene could be TRBD1 or TRBD2 (5 bases each). CDR1 SGHDN and CDR2 FVKESK come from the germline V gene. The CDR3 consists of 14 residues. Trimming removed 0 bases at V and 4 bases at J, with 7 bases between.

The genes are TRBV15 and TRBJ2-5; D ambiguous. CDR3 length: 16 amino acids. Germline V CDR1 and CDR2: LNHNV, YYDKDF (reference sequence). V lost 1 base and J lost 0, with 12 bases in between. CDR3 loop: CATSRAAYSYQETQYF. CDR3 bases: TGTGCCACCAGCAGAGCAGCGTACTCCTACCAAGAGACCCAGTACTTC.

This CDR3 reads CASSLERDYGYTF. CDR3 DNA: TGTGCCAGCAGCTTAGAGAGGGACTATGGCTACACCTTC. This chain joins TRBV5-8 and TRBJ1-2; D gene ambiguous. Germline-derived CDR1 and CDR2 are SGHTS and YDEGEE. Trimming shortened V by 2 bases and J by 3 bases, and 8 bases separated the two germline ends. The CDR3 is made up of 13 amino acids.

Only one count was recorded for this clone. This CDR3 is CASSFGSVANYGYTF. The CDR3 DNA sequence: TGTGCCAGCAGTTTTGGATCGGTTGCTAACTATGGCTACACCTTC. The chain combines TRBV28 with TRBJ1-2, with D uncertain. This CDR3 region has 15 residues. V was clipped by 3 bases and J by 0 bases, with 11 bases between them. Germline V gene data show CDR1 as MDHEN and CDR2 as SYDVKM.

The chain employs TRBV27 and TRBJ1-1, with D possibly being TRBD1 (6 bases). The CDR3 extends over 13 amino acids. Germline CDR1 and CDR2: MNHEY and SMNVEV (reference sequence). Trimming took off 4 bases at V and 3 bases at J, with 9 bases between the two ends. The CDR3 DNA is TGTGCCAGCAGTTCCTACAGGGACACTGAAGCTTTCTTT. This translates into CASSSYRDTEAFF.

This chain connects TRBV2 to TRBJ1-1; 9 bases fit TRBD1. This CDR3 comprises 17 residues. Trimming took 6 bases from V and 6 from J; bases not matched to a gene: 17. Looked up from germline, CDR1 is SNHLY and CDR2 is FYNNEI. This CDR3 reads CASRTETGGDSMAEAFF. The DNA of the CDR3 is TGTGCCAGCAGGACAGAGACAGGGGGAGATTCTATGGCTGAAGCTTTCTTT. The full variable domain, with the rest looked up from reference TRBV2 and TRBJ1-1, is EPEVTQTPSHQVTQMGQEVILRCVPISNHLYFYWYRQILGQKVEFLVSFYNNEISEKSEIFDDQFSVERPDGSNFTLKIRSTKLEDSAMYFCASRTETGGDSMAEAFFGQGTRLTVV.

The chain couples TRBV19 to TRBJ1-2, with TRBD1 identical over 8 bases. The CDR3 covers 13 residues. Unmatched junction bases numbered 5, after V lost 5 bases and J lost 6 bases. Germline CDR1 LNHDA, CDR2 SQIVND (reference sequence). DNA for the CDR3: TGTGCCAGTAGTCCAACGACAGGGGATGGCTACACCTTC. Its protein is CASSPTTGDGYTF.

This clone has just one count. V is TRBV27 and J is TRBJ2-2; D call uncertain. This CDR3 is 11 amino acids long. Trimming left V 8 bases short and J 2 bases short, with 3 bases between. Germline V lookup: CDR1 MNHEY, CDR2 SMNVEV (reference sequence). Written as DNA, the CDR3 is TGTGCCAGCCAAAACACCGGGGAGCTGTTTTTT. It encodes CASQNTGELFF.

The chain carries TRBV4-2 and TRBJ2-1, with 9 bases lining up with TRBD1. Germline V CDR1 and CDR2: LGHNA, YNFKEQ. The CDR3 loop spans 16 amino acids. The V and J ends lost 4 bases and 7 bases, in that order; junction bases with no gene match: 11. Here the CDR3 DNA reads TGTGCCAGCAGCCTTAGGGACAGGGACGGCCGGAATGAGCAGTTCTTC. Translated, it gives CASSLRDRDGRNEQFF.

In its sample, this clone was seen once. CDR3 bases: TGTGCCAGCAGCTTAGTCTACACAGATACGCAGTATTTT. Protein sequence: CASSLVYTDTQYF. The chain recombines TRBV11-1 with TRBJ2-3, with D unclear. Trimming removed 1 base from V and 2 bases from J, with 4 bases in between. This CDR3 is built from 13 residues. Germline V lookup: CDR1 SGHAT, CDR2 FQDESV (reference sequence). The entire variable domain, with the rest obtained from reference TRBV11-1 and TRBJ2-3, is as follows: EAEVAQSPRYKITEKSQAVAFWCDPISGHATLYWYRQILGQGPELLVQFQDESVVDDSQLPKDRFSAERLKGVDSTLKIQPAELGDSAMYLCASSLVYTDTQYFGPGTRLTVL.

The rearrangement uses TRBV6-5 and TRBJ1-3; possible D gene TRBD1, 5 bases. Germline V gene lookup returns CDR1 MNHEY and CDR2 SVGAGI. V lost 5 bases to trimming and J lost 0 bases, with 11 bases between them. The CDR3 contains 15 residues. The CDR3 nucleotides are TGTGCCAGCAGTGCAAGACAGAACTCTGGAAACACCATATATTTT. Encoded protein: CASSARQNSGNTIYF.

The V call is TRBV7-9, the J call TRBJ2-1; D is perhaps TRBD1 or TRBD2 (6 bases each). Trimming removed 7 bases from V and 10 bases from J, with 23 bases in between. The germline V gene has CDR1 SEHNR and CDR2 FQNEAQ (reference sequence). The CDR3 is made up of 15 amino acids. CDR3 loop: CASIPSGALNREQFF. The CDR3, as DNA: TGTGCCAGCATTCCCTCGGGGGCCTTAAACAGAGAGCAGTTCTTC.

The V and J genes are TRBV7-8 and TRBJ2-7; weak D call: TRBD2 (5 bases). Germline V CDR1 and CDR2: SGHVS, FQNEAQ. Trimming removed 5 bases at V and 4 bases at J, with 15 bases between. The CDR3 covers 14 residues. CDR3 residues: CASSPRRSFYEQYF. The DNA of the CDR3 is TGTGCCAGCAGCCCACGGAGGTCTTTTTACGAGCAGTACTTC.

The CDR3 loop is CASRLAGAYEQYF. The DNA for the CDR3 is TGTGCCAGCCGACTAGCGGGAGCCTACGAGCAGTACTTC. The V call is TRBV6-1, the J call TRBJ2-7; 12 bases map to TRBD2. Germline V CDR1 and CDR2: MNHNS, SASEGT. The CDR3 has 13 amino acids. With 8 bases clipped from V and 2 bases from J, the junction kept 1 base outside the gene matches.